Listed below are T cell receptor beta chains from one sample, sequenced in a study of cytomegalovirus exposure and HLA in healthy donors. Profiled with immunoSEQ multiplex PCR; TCRdb holds only in-frame clones, not every one. The sample contains 50,000 or so clones, roughly three fifths of which appear only once. The sequencing sample was made of PBMCs. Source of these receptors: a human donor in good health. CDR3s include the opening cysteine and the closing phenylalanine or tryptophan. A D gene is named only where the DNA matches it firmly. Size is stated for part of the rows, as once, few or many counts, or as a class when the clone is expanded.

cdr3_nt: TGTGCCATCAGTGAAGGGGTTCCTTCCTACGAGCAGTACTTC; cdr3_aa: CAISEGVPSYEQYF; j_call: TRBJ2-7; d_call: .; clone_size: .; v_call: TRBV10-3
cdr3_nt: TGTGCCAGCAGCTCGGGACAGGGAGTAGCTTTCTTT; cdr3_aa: CASSSGQGVAFF; j_call: TRBJ1-1; d_call: TRBD1; clone_size: .; v_call: TRBV7-9
cdr3_nt: TGTGCCAGCAGCTTTCTCCCAGGGTCTCGCCGGGTCTACAATGAGCAGTTCTTC; cdr3_aa: CASSFLPGSRRVYNEQFF; j_call: TRBJ2-1; d_call: .; clone_size: few; v_call: TRBV5-8
cdr3_nt: TGTGCCAGCAGCTCGCGACAGGGAGGCAACACTGAAGCTTTCTTT; cdr3_aa: CASSSRQGGNTEAFF; j_call: TRBJ1-1; d_call: TRBD1; clone_size: .; v_call: TRBV11-2
cdr3_nt: TGCGCCAGCAGCCTGCGACAGGGGGTAGGGGATCAGCCCCAGCATTTT; cdr3_aa: CASSLRQGVGDQPQHF; j_call: TRBJ1-5; d_call: TRBD1; clone_size: .; v_call: TRBV4-1
cdr3_nt: TGTGCCAGCAGTTACCACCAGGGAGGTAATCAGCCCCAGCATTTT; cdr3_aa: CASSYHQGGNQPQHF; j_call: TRBJ1-5; d_call: .; clone_size: .; v_call: TRBV6-5
cdr3_nt: TGTGCCAGCAGCCAACTAGCGGGGGGGCAGGACGAGCAGTACTTC; cdr3_aa: CASSQLAGGQDEQYF; j_call: TRBJ2-7; d_call: TRBD2; clone_size: .; v_call: TRBV4-2
cdr3_nt: TGTGCTAGCAGCTGGGGGGGAAGCACAGATACGCAGTATTTT; cdr3_aa: CASSWGGSTDTQYF; j_call: TRBJ2-3; d_call: TRBD2; clone_size: few; v_call: TRBV7-7
cdr3_nt: TGTGCCAGCAGGCCGACAGCCTATAATTCACCCCTCCACTTT; cdr3_aa: CASRPTAYNSPLHF; j_call: TRBJ1-6; d_call: .; clone_size: .; v_call: TRBV6-5
cdr3_nt: TGTGCCAGCAGTTTTACAGGGGGAGCCCGGAACACTGAAGCTTTCTTT; cdr3_aa: CASSFTGGARNTEAFF; j_call: TRBJ1-1; d_call: TRBD1; clone_size: .; v_call: TRBV27
cdr3_nt: TGTGCCAGTAGTATAGCCTCACACCTCAATCAGCCCCAGCATTTT; cdr3_aa: CASSIASHLNQPQHF; j_call: TRBJ1-5; d_call: .; clone_size: .; v_call: TRBV19
cdr3_nt: TGTGCCAGCAGCGCAACAGGTTTAGGAGGCTACACCTTC; cdr3_aa: CASSATGLGGYTF; j_call: TRBJ1-2; d_call: .; clone_size: few; v_call: TRBV9
cdr3_nt: TGTGCCAGCAGCAGGGGCAGTTATGGCTACACCTTC; cdr3_aa: CASSRGSYGYTF; j_call: TRBJ1-2; d_call: .; clone_size: few; v_call: TRBV7-8
cdr3_nt: TGTGCCAGTGGAGACAGGCTTAGCAATCAGCCCCAGCATTTT; cdr3_aa: CASGDRLSNQPQHF; j_call: TRBJ1-5; d_call: .; clone_size: .; v_call: TRBV27
cdr3_nt: TGTGCCAGCAGCCACTTCGGACAGGGGGCCGTTGAAAAACTGTTTTTT; cdr3_aa: CASSHFGQGAVEKLFF; j_call: TRBJ1-4; d_call: TRBD1; clone_size: .; v_call: TRBV14
cdr3_nt: TGTGCCAGCAGTGAAAGTGGGCACCATGAAGCTTTCTTT; cdr3_aa: CASSESGHHEAFF; j_call: TRBJ1-1; d_call: .; clone_size: .; v_call: TRBV2
cdr3_nt: TGCGCCAGCAGCTGGGTCGGGACACTTAATGAAAAACTGTTTTTT; cdr3_aa: CASSWVGTLNEKLFF; j_call: TRBJ1-4; d_call: .; clone_size: once; v_call: TRBV5-1
cdr3_nt: TGTGCCAGCAGCACGGACAGGGGAGGGTCCCTCACCGGGGAGCTGTTTTTT; cdr3_aa: CASSTDRGGSLTGELFF; j_call: TRBJ2-2; d_call: TRBD1; clone_size: .; v_call: TRBV7-2
cdr3_nt: TGTGCCAGCAGCGTCGGGGGGGCCACCGGGGAGCTGTTTTTT; cdr3_aa: CASSVGGATGELFF; j_call: TRBJ2-2; d_call: TRBD2; clone_size: .; v_call: TRBV9
cdr3_nt: TGTGCCAGCAGCTTAGCTGCCAGCGGGGGGGTAGATACGCAGTATTTT; cdr3_aa: CASSLAASGGVDTQYF; j_call: TRBJ2-3; d_call: TRBD2; clone_size: .; v_call: TRBV7-2
cdr3_nt: TGTGCCAGCGGTCGCCTTGGAGTTTACGAGCAGTACTTC; cdr3_aa: CASGRLGVYEQYF; j_call: TRBJ2-7; d_call: .; clone_size: .; v_call: TRBV6-1
cdr3_nt: TGCAGCGTTGAACCCGCGGGGGGGTCACTCGATGAGCAGTTCTTC; cdr3_aa: CSVEPAGGSLDEQFF; j_call: TRBJ2-1; d_call: TRBD2; clone_size: .; v_call: TRBV29-1
cdr3_nt: TGTGCCAGCAGTGAATCAGGGCAGGGGGCTGAAAAACTGTTTTTT; cdr3_aa: CASSESGQGAEKLFF; j_call: TRBJ1-4; d_call: TRBD1; clone_size: once; v_call: TRBV25-1
cdr3_nt: TGTGCCAGCAGTTACCACCAGGGGAACACTGAAGCTTTCTTT; cdr3_aa: CASSYHQGNTEAFF; j_call: TRBJ1-1; d_call: .; clone_size: .; v_call: TRBV6-5
cdr3_nt: TGCGCCAGCAGCCAAGCGGAACGGGTTGAAGCTTTCTTT; cdr3_aa: CASSQAERVEAFF; j_call: TRBJ1-1; d_call: .; clone_size: .; v_call: TRBV4-3
cdr3_nt: TGTGCCAGCAGTAACAGGGCGGGCAATGAGCAGTTCTTC; cdr3_aa: CASSNRAGNEQFF; j_call: TRBJ2-1; d_call: .; clone_size: .; v_call: TRBV27
cdr3_nt: TGTGCCAGCAGTGACTGGGCCGGGGGGAACACTGAAGCTTTCTTT; cdr3_aa: CASSDWAGGNTEAFF; j_call: TRBJ1-1; d_call: .; clone_size: .; v_call: TRBV6-1
cdr3_nt: TGTGCCTGGAGGGGAGCGGGCACTGAAGCTTTCTTT; cdr3_aa: CAWRGAGTEAFF; j_call: TRBJ1-1; d_call: .; clone_size: few; v_call: TRBV30